This T cell receptor (beta chain) stems from a study of CXCR3 chemokines and chemotherapy response in bladder cancer. Germline CDR1 is KGHSH and CDR2 is LQKENI. The CDR3 has 14 residues. Trimming stripped 3 bases from V and 2 bases from J, with 11 bases between. A single record per CDR3 protein comes from TCRdb applying MiXCR to the PCR reads. The data show around 2,900 distinct CDR3 sequences, around a tenth seen once. Sample collection occurred from a patient whose treatment included neoadjuvant chemotherapy. V and J are TRBV18 and TRBJ2-7, with D tentatively TRBD2 (6 bases). The TCR was taken from a human donor with bladder cancer that responded to neoadjuvant chemotherapy. CDR3 loop: CASSPGTGAYEQYF. CDR3 nucleotide sequence: TGTGCCAGCTCACCCGGGACTGGTGCCTACGAGCAGTACTTC.